This entry lists 2 T cell receptor beta chains sequenced from one sample in a study of shared T cell receptors in the human thymus. Libraries were prepared by immunoSEQ multiplex PCR; TCRdb keeps only in-frame clonotypes and omits some of them. This sample carries some 400,000 clones, 95% of them seen once, and the ten largest clones take approximately 0.018%. The material sequenced was thymocytes. All receptors derive from a human donor.

The rearrangement joins TRBV27 to TRBJ2-7; tentatively, D is TRBD1 or TRBD2 (7 bases each). The V end was cut by 2 bases, the J end by 2 bases, with 25 bases between. This CDR3 has 19 amino acids. Germline lookup yields CDR1 MNHEY and CDR2 SMNVEV (reference sequence). CDR3 nucleotide sequence: TGTGCCAGCAGTTTAAGGTGGGGCAGGGGGGGACCTGGGGCCTACGAGCAGTACTTC. This sequence encodes CASSLRWGRGGPGAYEQYF.

The chain employs TRBV5-1 and TRBJ2-7; possibly TRBD1 for D (5 bases). Germline V gene lookup returns CDR1 SGHRS and CDR2 YFSETQ. V was clipped by 4 bases and J by 3 bases, with 14 bases between them. This CDR3 comprises 14 residues. The CDR3 DNA is TGCGCCAGCAGCCCTACCACAGGTAACTACGAGCAGTACTTC. It specifies CASSPTTGNYEQYF.